These 31 T cell receptor beta chains were sequenced from one sample in a study of T-cell reconstitution after alpha-beta-depleted transplantation in children. It was with unique molecular identifiers that the TCRbeta library was prepared. TCRdb re-called the PCR reads with MiXCR, one entry per CDR3 protein. This table has about 440,000 distinct CDR3 sequences, approximately 41% appearing once. The material was PBMCs, obtained before TCRalphabeta/CD19-depleted stem cell transplant. The receptors derive from a girl aged 2-15 years with aplastic anemia, due to receive a stem cell transplant.

This clonotype has ten or more counts. The J gene is TRBJ2-1, the V gene TRBV15; 11 bases match TRBD2. The germline CDR1 and CDR2 sequences are LNHNV and YYDKDF (reference sequence). The CDR3 extends over 16 amino acids. The trim removed 0 bases at V and 4 bases at J, leaving 2 bases unmatched. The CDR3 spells CATSRDLAGGYNEQFF. DNA of the CDR3: TGTGCCACCAGCAGAGATCTAGCGGGAGGATACAATGAGCAGTTCTTC.

This clonotype was recorded many times. In nucleotides, the CDR3 is TGTGCCAGCTCAACCCCCTACGAGCAGTACTTC. Its translation is CASSTPYEQYF. V and J are TRBV12-3 or TRBV12-4 and TRBJ2-7; no clear D. The CDR3 length is 11 residues. V was cut by 8 bases and J by 2 bases, with 7 bases left in between.

This clonotype was recorded a few times. The rearrangement uses TRBV7-2 and TRBJ2-7, with TRBD1 matching over 7 bases. There are 15 residues in the CDR3. CDR1 and CDR2 from the germline V gene are SGHTA and FQGNSA. The V gene end was trimmed by 1 base and the J gene end by 4 bases; junction bases not matched to a gene: 7. The CDR3 region is CASSLGPGQSYEQYF. CDR3 nucleotide sequence: TGTGCCAGCAGCTTAGGGCCGGGACAGAGTTACGAGCAGTACTTC.

This clonotype showed up just a few times. In DNA form, the CDR3 reads TGCAGTGCTAGAGATGGCGGGGGCTCCTACAATGAGCAGTTCTTC. Amino acid sequence: CSARDGGGSYNEQFF. The chain is built from TRBV20-1 and TRBJ2-1; 7 bases align to TRBD2. V shed 0 bases, J shed 0 bases, and the junction held 2 bases outside the gene matches. This CDR3 region has 15 residues. Germline CDR1 DFQATT, CDR2 SNEGSKA (reference sequence).

This clonotype appeared a single time. The gene calls are TRBV5-1 and TRBJ2-5; D gene ambiguous. The CDR3 loop spans 14 amino acids. Trimming cost V 6 bases and J 4 bases, with 16 bases left between them. Germline CDR1 is SGHRS and CDR2 is YFSETQ. The CDR3 is CASKVSSRGETQYF. Written as DNA, the CDR3 is TGCGCCAGCAAGGTTTCTAGTAGAGGAGAGACCCAGTACTTC.

This clonotype was picked up a small number of times. As DNA, the CDR3 is TGTGCCAGCAGCTTACGACAGGGCCCGAGCACAGATACGCAGTATTTT. Translation gives CASSLRQGPSTDTQYF. The chain joins TRBV7-2 to TRBJ2-3; TRBD1 aligns across 7 bases. The J segment lost 0 bases and the V segment lost 2 bases, leaving 5 bases of the junction unmatched. Germline V gene data show CDR1 as SGHTA and CDR2 as FQGNSA. The CDR3 runs 16 residues.

V usage is TRBV3-1 and J usage is TRBJ2-7; TRBD2 aligns across 9 bases. V lost 3 bases and J lost 1; bases outside the gene matches: 7. CDR1 is LGHDT, CDR2 YNNKEL, per germline (reference sequence). The CDR3 contains 16 residues. The CDR3 loop is CASSQVTSGSSYEQYF. The CDR3 nucleotides read TGTGCCAGCAGCCAGGTTACTAGCGGGTCATCCTACGAGCAGTACTTC.

This rearrangement joins TRBV20-1 to TRBJ2-2; TRBD2 aligns across 10 bases. V shed 2 bases, J shed 6 bases, and the junction held 0 bases outside the gene matches. The CDR3 has 13 residues. Germline assignment: CDR1 DFQATT and CDR2 SNEGSKA (reference sequence). The CDR3 is CSARSGGAGELFF. CDR3 DNA sequence: TGCAGTGCTAGAAGCGGGGGGGCCGGGGAGCTGTTTTTT.

The chain employs TRBV19 and TRBJ2-1, with 7 bases identical to TRBD1. Per germline, CDR1 LNHDA and CDR2 SQIVND (reference sequence). The CDR3 extends over 15 amino acids. Trimming took 5 bases from V and 4 from J; bases not matched to a gene: 8. CDR3 nucleotides: TGTGCCAGTAGTCCCTTAGACAGGGCATACAATGAGCAGTTCTTC. Its protein is CASSPLDRAYNEQFF.

DNA for the CDR3: TGTGCCACCAGCAGACAGCCGACAACTAATGAAAAACTGTTTTTT. It specifies CATSRQPTTNEKLFF. The chain joins TRBV15 to TRBJ1-4; D gene ambiguous. Trimming took off 2 bases at V and 0 bases at J, with 7 bases between the two ends. Germline loops: CDR1 LNHNV, CDR2 YYDKDF (reference sequence). The CDR3 length is 15 residues.

This chain uses TRBV9 with TRBJ1-2; D is undetermined. Germline CDR1 SGDLS, CDR2 YYNGEE. This CDR3 comprises 13 residues. V dropped 3 bases and J dropped 3 bases, with 9 bases sitting between them. CDR3 loop: CASSEDPDYGYTF. CDR3 in DNA: TGTGCCAGCAGCGAGGATCCGGACTATGGCTACACCTTC.

The V gene is TRBV20-1, the J gene TRBJ2-7; 10 positions agree with TRBD2. Losses at the gene ends were 4 bases for V and 5 bases for J; bases not matched to a gene: 5. CDR3 length: 13 amino acids. CDR1 is DFQATT and CDR2 is SNEGSKA in the germline V gene (reference sequence). The CDR3 DNA follows: TGCAGTGCTACGAGCGGGAGGGGGGACGAGCAGTACTTC. Its translation is CSATSGRGDEQYF.

The V and J genes are TRBV30 and TRBJ2-2; D gene unclear. The length of the CDR3 is 14 residues. Germline values: CDR1 GTSNPN, CDR2 SVGIG (reference sequence). V lost 2 bases, J lost 3 bases, and 10 bases lay in between. Written as DNA, the CDR3 is TGTGCCTGGAGTTCTCGAAGGGACACCGGGGAGCTGTTTTTT. Amino acid sequence: CAWSSRRDTGELFF.

The genes are TRBV6-2 or TRBV6-3 and TRBJ2-1; 11 bases line up with TRBD1. V was clipped by 5 bases and J by 2 bases; unmatched bases: 17. Germline V gene lookup returns CDR1 MNHEY and CDR2 SVGEGT. The CDR3 contains 20 residues. The CDR3 DNA follows: TGTGCCAGCAGTCCACACGAGGACAGGGGGCGTTTCAGTCCCTACAATGAGCAGTTCTTC. Protein: CASSPHEDRGRFSPYNEQFF.

This clonotype was observed a handful of times. The chain couples TRBV7-2 to TRBJ2-7; tentative D call: TRBD2 (7 bases). V was clipped by 1 base and J by 5 bases, with 12 bases between them. The CDR3 is made up of 14 amino acids. Germline V gene sequence: CDR1 SGHTA, CDR2 FQGNSA. CDR3 residues: CASSLGGGWNEQYF. CDR3 DNA: TGTGCCAGCAGCTTAGGGGGGGGCTGGAACGAGCAGTACTTC.

This clonotype was observed a few times. The V gene is TRBV6-1, the J gene TRBJ2-5; possible D gene TRBD2, 5 bases. V lost 0 bases and J 4 bases, leaving 12 bases between the germline ends. The CDR3 is 15 residues long. Germline CDR1 reads MNHNS; CDR2 reads SASEGT. This CDR3 is CASSEASAGRETQYF. In nucleotides, the CDR3 is TGTGCCAGCAGTGAAGCTAGCGCTGGAAGAGAGACCCAGTACTTC.

This clonotype turned up a few times. This rearrangement joins TRBV30 to TRBJ2-1; TRBD2 is a possible D gene (5 bases). Trimming took off 5 bases at V and 4 bases at J, with 9 bases between the two ends. Germline values: CDR1 GTSNPN, CDR2 SVGIG (reference sequence). This CDR3 is 12 amino acids long. CDR3 in amino acids: CAWESGYNEQFF. CDR3 nucleotide sequence: TGTGCCTGGGAGAGCGGTTACAATGAGCAGTTCTTC.

At least ten counts were recorded for this clonotype. V gene TRBV20-1 combines with J gene TRBJ1-6; 8 bases are shared with TRBD1. V lost 5 bases to trimming and J lost 5 bases; unmatched junction nucleotides: 11. Looked up from germline, CDR1 is DFQATT and CDR2 is SNEGSKA (reference sequence). The CDR3 contains 16 residues. CDR3 nucleotides: TGCAGTGCTCGACCCAGGGGGCGCCGGGATAATTCACCCCTCCACTTT. Its protein product is CSARPRGRRDNSPLHF.

This clonotype has more than one count but fewer than ten. The V gene is TRBV27, the J gene TRBJ2-2, with D unresolved. The CDR3 is 16 amino acids. V shed 2 bases and J shed 4 bases, with 14 bases lying between them. The germline V gene has CDR1 MNHEY and CDR2 SMNVEV (reference sequence). In DNA form, the CDR3 reads TGTGCCAGCAGTTTAAGGGCATCGTTCAGCACCGGGGAGCTGTTTTTT. Translating it yields CASSLRASFSTGELFF.

The chain carries TRBV29-1 and TRBJ2-5, with 9 bases aligning to TRBD1. Germline assignment: CDR1 SQVTM and CDR2 ANQGSEA. The CDR3 is 14 residues long. V dropped 7 bases and J dropped 5; count of bases not matched to a gene: 11. The CDR3 loop is CSADTGGGKETQYF. The CDR3 nucleotides read TGCAGCGCGGACACAGGGGGCGGCAAGGAGACCCAGTACTTC.

The chain has TRBV7-9 and TRBJ2-1; 7 bases match TRBD2. The V gene's germline CDR1 is SEHNR and CDR2 FQNEAQ (reference sequence). V lost 3 bases to trimming and J lost 0 bases; unmatched junction nucleotides: 5. This CDR3 comprises 16 residues. CDR3 DNA: TGTGCCAGCAGCTTTCGTGGCGGGAGCTCCTACAATGAGCAGTTCTTC. Its translation: CASSFRGGSSYNEQFF.

This clonotype was observed a handful of times. The chain uses TRBV13 and TRBJ2-7, with TRBD2 identical over 7 bases. The CDR3 has 14 amino acids. CDR1 and CDR2 from the germline V gene are PRHDT and FYEKMQ (reference sequence). Losses at the gene ends were 5 bases for V and 3 bases for J; bases not matched to a gene: 7. The CDR3 region is CASSPGTNYYEQYF. In DNA form, the CDR3 reads TGTGCCAGCAGCCCCGGGACTAACTACTACGAGCAGTACTTC.

The chain couples TRBV7-8 to TRBJ1-5; no reliable D call. The CDR3 is 14 amino acids. CDR1 and CDR2 (germline): SGHVS, FQNEAQ. V was shortened by 2 bases and J by 5 bases, with 10 bases between the two germline ends. The CDR3, as DNA: TGTGCCAGCAGCTTACTTGGCGGATATCAGCCCCAGCATTTT. Its protein product is CASSLLGGYQPQHF. Full variable domain (missing parts from reference TRBV7-8 and TRBJ1-5): GAGVSQSPRYKVAKRGQDVALRCDPISGHVSLFWYQQALGQGPEFLTYFQNEAQLDKSGLPSDRFFAERPEGSVSTLKIQRTQQEDSAVYLCASSLLGGYQPQHFGDGTRLSIL.

The J gene is TRBJ2-7, the V gene TRBV7-9; TRBD1 might be the D (5 bases). Germline CDR1 and CDR2: SEHNR and FQNEAQ (reference sequence). The CDR3 loop spans 13 amino acids. Trimming cost V 3 bases and J 5 bases, with 11 bases left between them. CDR3: CASSLPGYDEQYF. In nucleotides, the CDR3 is TGTGCCAGCAGCTTGCCAGGGTACGACGAGCAGTACTTC.

This clonotype was detected a few times. The chain links TRBV5-1 to TRBJ2-1, with 11 positions matching TRBD2. CDR1 and CDR2 from the germline V gene are SGHRS and YFSETQ. The J segment lost 5 bases and the V segment lost 7 bases, leaving 11 bases of the junction unmatched. The CDR3 runs 16 residues. CDR3 in DNA: TGCGCCAGCCGAGATAGCGGGAGGGCCCGGGACAATGAGCAGTTCTTC. Protein product: CASRDSGRARDNEQFF.

This clonotype was seen more than once but under ten times. The chain has TRBV12-3 or TRBV12-4 and TRBJ2-7, with D tentatively TRBD1 or TRBD2 (5 bases each). Trimming pared 2 bases from V and 4 bases from J, leaving 12 bases between. This CDR3 is built from 14 residues. Here the CDR3 DNA reads TGTGCCAGCAGTTTAATCGGGGCTTGGTACGAGCAGTACTTC. This encodes CASSLIGAWYEQYF.

This clonotype was recorded a few times. The chain has TRBV7-9 and TRBJ2-4; the D gene is possibly TRBD2 (6 bases). With 5 bases removed from V and 1 base from J, the gap between germline ends came to 12 bases. The CDR3 consists of 15 residues. Germline CDR1 is SEHNR and CDR2 is FQNEAQ (reference sequence). CDR3 sequence reads: CASSPGTFAKNIQYF. In DNA form, the CDR3 reads TGTGCCAGCAGCCCGGGGACTTTCGCCAAAAACATTCAGTACTTC. The whole variable domain, filled in from reference TRBV7-9 and TRBJ2-4, reads DTGVSQNPRHKITKRGQNVTFRCDPISEHNRLYWYRQTLGQGPEFLTYFQNEAQLEKSRLLSDRFSAERPKGSFSTLEIQRTEQGDSAMYLCASSPGTFAKNIQYFGAGTRLSVL.

The chain couples TRBV6-5 to TRBJ2-1; 13 nucleotides align to TRBD2. V lost 0 bases and J lost 9; bases outside the gene matches: 8. The length of the CDR3 is 17 residues. CDR1 MNHEY and CDR2 SVGAGI come from the germline V gene. In nucleotides, the CDR3 is TGTGCCAGCAGTTACTCCGATCCGGGACTAGCGGGGAGTGAGCAGTTCTTC. This translates into CASSYSDPGLAGSEQFF.

The chain joins TRBV5-1 to TRBJ1-2; the match to TRBD1 covers 7 bases. There are 14 residues in the CDR3. CDR1 and CDR2 (germline): SGHRS, YFSETQ. The trim removed 0 bases at V and 12 bases at J, leaving 11 bases unmatched. CDR3 in amino acids: CASSLGQGPLGDTF. For the CDR3, the DNA is TGCGCCAGCAGCTTGGGACAGGGTCCGCTGGGCGACACCTTC.

This CDR3 reads CAWSLGLAGTDTQYF. For the CDR3, the DNA is TGTGCCTGGAGTTTGGGACTAGCGGGCACAGATACGCAGTATTTT. J is TRBJ2-3 and V is TRBV30; TRBD2 matches 11 bases. Losses at the gene ends were 2 bases for V and 1 base for J; bases not matched to a gene: 2. Germline loops: CDR1 GTSNPN, CDR2 SVGIG (reference sequence). The CDR3 contains 15 residues.

The gene calls are TRBV4-2 and TRBJ1-1, with a tentative D call TRBD1 (6 bases). V lost 9 bases and J 1 base, leaving 18 bases between the germline ends. Germline CDR1 is LGHNA and CDR2 is YNFKEQ. This CDR3 contains 15 residues. The CDR3 region is CASWKGGGPNTEAFF. The CDR3 coding sequence is TGTGCCAGTTGGAAGGGGGGGGGCCCGAACACTGAAGCTTTCTTT.